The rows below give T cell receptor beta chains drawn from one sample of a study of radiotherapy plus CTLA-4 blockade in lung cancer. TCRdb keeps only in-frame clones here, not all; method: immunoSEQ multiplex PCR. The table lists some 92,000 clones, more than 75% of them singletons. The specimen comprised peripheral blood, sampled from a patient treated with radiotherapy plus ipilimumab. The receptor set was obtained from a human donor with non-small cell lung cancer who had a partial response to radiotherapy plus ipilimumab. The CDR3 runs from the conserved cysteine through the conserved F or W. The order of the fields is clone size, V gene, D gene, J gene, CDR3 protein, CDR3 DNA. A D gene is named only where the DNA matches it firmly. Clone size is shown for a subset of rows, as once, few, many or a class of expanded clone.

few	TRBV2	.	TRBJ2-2	CASTQNTGELFF	TGTGCCAGTACACAGAACACCGGGGAGCTGTTTTTT
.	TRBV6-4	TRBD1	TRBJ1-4	CASSDPKPDRGQEEKLFF	TGTGCCAGCAGTGACCCAAAACCCGACAGGGGGCAGGAGGAAAAACTGTTTTTT
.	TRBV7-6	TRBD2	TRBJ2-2	CASSLVAGAGTGELFF	TGTGCCAGCAGCTTAGTTGCGGGAGCGGGCACCGGGGAGCTGTTTTTT
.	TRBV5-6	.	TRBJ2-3	CASSFWGRSDTQYF	TGTGCCAGCAGCTTCTGGGGCCGGTCAGATACGCAGTATTTT
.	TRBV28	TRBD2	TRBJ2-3	CASSLRLAGDTQYF	TGTGCCAGCAGTTTAAGGCTAGCGGGAGATACGCAGTATTTT
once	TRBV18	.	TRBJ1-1	CASSLTGENTEAFF	TGTGCCAGCTCACTGACAGGAGAGAACACTGAAGCTTTCTTT
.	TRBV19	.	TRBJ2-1	CASKSGFSYNEQFF	TGTGCCAGTAAGAGCGGATTCTCCTACAATGAGCAGTTCTTC
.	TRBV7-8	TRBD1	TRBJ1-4	CASSPAGGKNEKLFF	TGTGCCAGCAGCCCTGCAGGGGGAAAAAATGAAAAACTGTTTTTT
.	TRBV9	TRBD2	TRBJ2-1	CASTLAGGSYNEQFF	TGTGCCAGTACACTAGCGGGAGGATCCTACAATGAGCAGTTCTTC
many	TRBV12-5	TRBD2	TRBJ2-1	CASGPRTSGRGDYNEQFF	TGTGCTAGTGGACCCAGGACTAGCGGGAGGGGGGACTACAATGAGCAGTTCTTC
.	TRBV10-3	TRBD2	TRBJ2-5	CAISGTSGRETQYF	TGTGCCATCAGTGGGACTAGCGGGAGAGAGACCCAGTACTTC
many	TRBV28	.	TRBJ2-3	CASSFRADTQYF	TGTGCCAGCAGTTTCAGGGCAGATACGCAGTATTTT
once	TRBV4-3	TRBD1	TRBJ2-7	CASSQEQGATYEQYF	TGCGCCAGCAGCCAAGAACAGGGGGCGACCTACGAGCAGTACTTC
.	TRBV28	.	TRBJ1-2	CATDAADHGYTF	TGTGCCACCGATGCGGCAGACCATGGCTACACCTTC
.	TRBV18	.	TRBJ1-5	CASSPQAAASNQPQHF	TGTGCCAGCTCACCACAGGCGGCGGCTAGCAATCAGCCCCAGCATTTT
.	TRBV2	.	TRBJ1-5	CASSERVSNQPQHF	TGTGCCAGCAGTGAGAGAGTCTCGAATCAGCCCCAGCATTTT
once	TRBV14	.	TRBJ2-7	CASSLAGKGEQYF	TGTGCCAGCAGCCTAGCCGGGAAGGGCGAGCAGTACTTC
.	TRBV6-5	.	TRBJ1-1	CASSSGGYTEAFF	TGTGCCAGCAGTTCCGGGGGATACACTGAAGCTTTCTTT
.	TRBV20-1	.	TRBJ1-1	CSARDSTEAFF	TGCAGTGCTAGAGATAGTACTGAAGCTTTCTTT
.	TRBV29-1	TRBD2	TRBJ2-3	CSVAGDYFMQYF	TGCAGCGTTGCCGGGGACTATTTTATGCAGTATTTT
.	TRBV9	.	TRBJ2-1	CASSVAVFGSYNEQFF	TGTGCCAGCAGCGTAGCGGTGTTCGGCTCCTACAATGAGCAGTTCTTC
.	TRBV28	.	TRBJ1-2	CASSSQGRGSLYTF	TGTGCCAGCAGTTCCCAGGGGCGCGGATCCCTCTACACCTTC